A single T cell receptor beta chain is shown here with its context. The antigen remains unidentified. The data originate from a study of shared clonotypes between healthy human individuals. Study-level results: Naive subsets typically showed greater estimated richness than memory subsets. The generation probabilities recorded for non-shared clonotypes fell below those of clonotypes shared by all four donors. The researchers took only blood, and tissue repertoires probably look different. The diversity represented, both genetic and in exposure history, was limited by few donors.

Terminally differentiated effector memory CD45RA+ cells were excluded by CCR7 positive selection of CD45RO-negative cells. Sequencing used immunoSEQ multiplex PCR; TCRdb keeps in-frame clones, though not all of them. This sample carries some 2.1 million clones, about 95% of them seen once, and the ten largest clones take roughly 1.1%. The material sequenced was naive CD8+ T cells sorted from blood. The sequence derives from a man aged 18 to 30 in good health.

DNA for the CDR3: TGTGCCAGCAGTAATCAAGGCGAGCAGTACTTC. As protein: CASSNQGEQYF. The rearrangement links TRBV28 to TRBJ2-7; D gene unclear. V gave up 5 bases and J gave up 6 bases, with 8 bases separating them. The CDR3 sequence is 11 residues long. Germline V gene sequence: CDR1 MDHEN, CDR2 SYDVKM. Variable domain in full (rest from reference TRBV28 and TRBJ2-7): DVKVTQSSRYLVKRTGEKVFLECVQDMDHENMFWYRQDPGLGLRLIYFSYDVKMKEKGDIPEGYSVSREKKERFSLILESASTNQTSMYLCASSNQGEQYFGPGTRLTVT.